This T cell receptor beta chain was sequenced for a study of Graves' ophthalmopathy and Graves' hyperthyroidism (dated by TCRdb to the late 2010s). Background on the whole study: Peripheral blood was collected before any treatment was given, at the time of initial diagnosis. For training and testing, the 100 or so patients in the discovery cohort were randomly divided in a 7:3 ratio. The study used signatures of the TCR beta repertoire to tell Graves' ophthalmopathy apart from Graves' hyperthyroidism and to predict which patients would progress to ophthalmopathy. In about six hyperthyroidism patients, the T-cell repertoires found in thyroid tissue were compared with those found in blood. To explore V-J signatures that distinguish ophthalmopathy from hyperthyroidism, a discovery set of 95 to 100 patients was enrolled, made up of around 40 with ophthalmopathy and 57 with stable hyperthyroidism. For independent validation, a separate cohort was made up of 18 hyperthyroidism patients plus 17 patients who later progressed from hyperthyroidism to ophthalmopathy. In total, 135 blood samples were TCR-sequenced: around 42 ophthalmopathy, approximately 80 hyperthyroidism and roughly 17 hyperthyroidism-to-ophthalmopathy patients. After sampling, hyperthyroidism patients received methimazole starting at 30 mg daily, and ophthalmopathy patients received high-dose intravenous methylprednisolone.

The ophthalmopathy patients had moderately to severely active disease, with a Clinical Activity Score of 3 or higher, a NOSPECS grade of 4 or higher, and a disease duration of less than 3 months. Anyone with other autoimmune diseases, uncontrolled infections, pregnancy or lactation was excluded from the study. Clinical symptoms, serum thyroxine, TRAb, thyroid ultrasound and orbital computed tomography formed the basis of the diagnosis. Ficoll-Paque density gradient centrifugation was used to isolate PBMCs from around 10 ml of fresh peripheral blood. Trizol reagent was used to extract the total RNA, and its quality was then checked on an Agilent 2100 Bioanalyzer. Unmatched junction bases come to 5, with V trimmed by 0 bases and J by 1 base. In the germline V gene, CDR1 corresponds to ENHRY and CDR2 to SYGVKD. From the cysteine up to the phenylalanine, the CDR3 has a length of 16 residues. This entry keeps only the CDR3 DNA: 48 bases, framed from base 1.

Findings and caveats that apply to the study as a whole: In validation, the model predicted ophthalmopathy progression with 55% to 71% sensitivity and roughly 72% specificity; some 13 predicted patients were CT-confirmed with GO in a median of 6.5 months. Sample size was not predetermined statistically, and investigators were not blinded to group allocation. In cross-validation, the 13-signature model distinguished ophthalmopathy from stable hyperthyroidism with less than 90% sensitivity and 81.08% specificity, while in the test set the corresponding values were about 80% and 75%. Most of the expanded thyroid clonotypes with a frequency above 0.001 were also detected in blood, and it was suggested that the thyroid immune response may be reflected by blood repertoires.

This clonotype occurred many times. The clone's antigen remains unknown. Base qualities are not at hand, and no much larger clone is one base apart. TCR beta CDR3 regions were amplified from RNA transcripts for repertoire sequencing. HTBI primers and the Qiagen OneStep RT-PCR kit were used in a first-round RT-PCR, which was followed by a second-round multiplex PCR, size selection and purification. Sequencing of the libraries was carried out on an Illumina HiSeq2000 in paired-end mode with 100 bp reads. Per the original workflow: Reads were processed with SOAPnuke, discarding reads with adapters, uncalled bases, mean Phred below 15, or no exact constant-primer or identifier match. COPE v1.2.5 was used to merge high-quality paired reads. Each unique nucleotide sequence was defined as a clonotype, and clonotypes were aligned to IMGT TRB V, D and J references with MiTCR v1.1. The analysis was limited to V-J combinations with a frequency above 0.0001, which together covered 99% to 99.2% of repertoires. A TCR clonal expansion and chaos score per V-J combination was defined as the ratio of F50 clonal expansion to chaos observed in the TCRdist matrix. Features were reduced by Welch's t-statistics and random forest to about a dozen V-J combinations, which fed a naive Bayes classifier. Thyroid-blood repertoire similarity was quantified with the Morisita-Horn index. TCRdb applied fastp at Q25 and MiXCR to the public reads, then kept only in-frame beta chains. Rows are combined by CDR3 protein, so each entry shows the most common genes and DNA. None of the V and J calls come from the authors' own analysis; TCRdb made them. Here the sample has some 200,000 distinct CDR3 sequences; 25% to 30% occur a single time. The top ten clones comprise around 9.8% of the sample.

The sequence derives from a man aged 45 to 65 with Graves' ophthalmopathy. Donor details come from another sample of the same person, matched by shared clones. The chain joins TRBV10-3 to TRBJ1-1; 7 bases in the middle match TRBD1. The source material was peripheral blood. CDR3 region: CAISESPDRTNTEAFF. The DNA reads TGTGCCATCAGTGAGTCGCCGGACAGGACGAACACTGAAGCTTTCTTT.